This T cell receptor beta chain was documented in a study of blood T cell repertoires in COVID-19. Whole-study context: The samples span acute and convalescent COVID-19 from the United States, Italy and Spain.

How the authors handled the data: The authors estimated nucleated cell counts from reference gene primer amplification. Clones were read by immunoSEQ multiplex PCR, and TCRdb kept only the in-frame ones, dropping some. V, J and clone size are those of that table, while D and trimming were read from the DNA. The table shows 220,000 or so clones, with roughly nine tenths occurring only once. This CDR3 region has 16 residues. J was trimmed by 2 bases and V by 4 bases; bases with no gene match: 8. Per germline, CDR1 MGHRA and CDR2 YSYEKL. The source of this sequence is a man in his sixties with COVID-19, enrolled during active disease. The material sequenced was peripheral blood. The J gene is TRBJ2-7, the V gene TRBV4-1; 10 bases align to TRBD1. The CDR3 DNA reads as TGCGCCAGCAGCCTGGAGACAGGGGGCGCCCCCTACGAGCAGTACTTC. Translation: CASSLETGGAPYEQYF.